The entry that follows covers one T cell receptor (beta chain) sequence. The antigen it binds to is not known. The CDR3, cysteine through phenylalanine, is 12 amino acids long. No DNA is given. CDR1 and CDR2 (SGHRS, YFSETQ) derive from the germline V gene. The data originate from a study of monozygotic twins with inflammatory bowel disease (dated by TCRdb to 2018 to 2020). Concerning the study at large: In total, about 28 monozygotic twin pairs made up the full study: 19 Danish pairs, all IBD-discordant, plus nine German pairs, of which four were IBD-concordant and five were IBD-discordant. Each individual had, on average, about 151 000 unique TCRalpha sequences and 181 000 unique TCRbeta sequences available for analysis. Disease-associated traits were sought mainly through comparisons between IBD patients and their genetically identical healthy co-twins within discordant pairs. What the work shows at the level of the full study, not this receptor alone: The analysis was unable to tell apart different T cell subtypes. No single strong signal or clonotype linked to IBD turned up in the results, so the idea that one exists was not supported. Background noise and inter-individual variability may have been introduced into the repertoires by the differing immunosuppressive treatments among patients. Repertoire similarity did not differ between concordant and discordant twins, which could be due to limited statistical power. Fewer clonotypes were shared with other individuals by IBD patients than by healthy twins, most markedly in patients showing signs of disease activity. TCRbeta repertoire diversity, by inverse Simpson index, was decreased in IBD patients compared with their healthy co-twins.

The library came from 5' RACE. Preparation of each TCR library used approximately 4,000 ng of total RNA. For each sample, cDNA synthesis was carried out in eight separate reactions using SMARTScribe reverse transcriptase. Unique molecular identifiers containing a 6-nucleotide sample barcode were introduced through template switching during cDNA synthesis. TCRalpha and TCRbeta cDNA was amplified in two nested PCRs of around 15 and 10 cycles, and bead purification was carried out after each PCR. Before amplification, cDNA was treated with uracil DNA-glycosylase and purified using the QIAquick PCR purification kit. The second PCR was the step at which Illumina TruSeq-compatible adapters and sample-specific barcodes were added. TapeStation and Qubit were used to check library quality and concentration, and 5 ng of each library went into the pool. Sequencing of the pooled libraries was done on an Illumina HiSeq2500 single-index Rapid Run using custom sequencing primers and 2 x 100 bp reads. Regarding the original processing steps: MiGEC version 1.2.6 was used for UMI-based consensus assembly to correct PCR and sequencing errors. MiXCR version 2.1.1 handled V(D)J alignment, clonotype assembly and CDR3 extraction. To normalise gene usage, clonotype sharing and MAIT/NKT TCR abundance, the analysis used the top 1000, 10 000 and 20 000 clonotypes per sample. After downsampling to 27 000 UMIs, diversity was calculated as the inverse Simpson index using the vegan R package. Paired Mann-Whitney U tests were applied to discordant twin pairs, and Benjamini-Hochberg correction was used for multiple testing. TCRdb reprocessed the raw reads; every CDR3 protein sequence is a single record, and DNA is not supplied. The V and J calls come from TCRdb's annotation, not from the publication. This sample's records show a few hundred thousand distinct CDR3 sequences. Approximately 2.3% of the sample is in the top ten clones.

From each donor, a roughly 2.5 ml peripheral blood sample was drawn into PAXgene tubes and stored at -80 degrees C. Without any T cell sorting, total RNA was extracted from whole blood using the PAXgene blood miRNA kit on an automated QIAcube. Deep TCRalpha and TCRbeta repertoire profiling with unique molecular barcoding was performed on peripheral blood of monozygotic twin pairs concordant or discordant for inflammatory bowel disease. Smoking habits were recorded for all twin pairs, with individuals classified as current, former or never smokers. Sample: blood. The chain employs TRBV5-1 and TRBJ1-1. This receptor was identified in a human donor with ulcerative colitis or Crohn's disease, or a healthy co-twin of an affected twin (not recorded which). The CDR3 region reads CASKREAGEAFF.